The next 9 T cell receptor beta chains were all read from a single sample in a study of shared clonotypes between healthy human individuals. Positive CCR7 selection of CD45RO-negative cells yielded the naive CD8 cells, and terminally differentiated effector memory CD45RA+ cells were excluded. Data came from immunoSEQ multiplex PCR; TCRdb stores just in-frame clones and leaves some out. The sample carries about 2.1 million clones, about 92% recorded once. Sample: naive CD8+ T cells from PBMCs. These receptors were taken from a man aged 18 to 35 in good health. Some clones in this sample may be carry-over from other donors' samples.

The chain links TRBV4-2 to TRBJ1-1, with D maybe TRBD1 (5 bases). Germline CDR1 LGHNA, CDR2 YNFKEQ. The CDR3 extends over 17 amino acids. V was clipped by 0 bases and J by 0 bases, with 14 bases between them. CDR3 coding DNA: TGTGCCAGCAGCCAAGAGGGCCAGGGATACATGAACACTGAAGCTTTCTTT. Its translation: CASSQEGQGYMNTEAFF.

In the case of this clone: The limits of the CDR3 on the DNA are not certain, so only TCRdb's listed CDR3 is given. The chain carries TRBV6-6 and TRBJ1-1. Germline V CDR1 and CDR2: MNHNY, SVGAGI (reference sequence). Termini included, the CDR3 measures 16 amino acids. CDR3 in amino acids: CASSYSSTSADTEAFF.

V and J are TRBV13 and TRBJ2-7; D is unclear. CDR3 length: 14 residues. Trimming removed 0 bases at V and 1 base at J, with 7 bases between. Germline-derived CDR1 and CDR2 are PRHDT and FYEKMQ (reference sequence). CDR3 nucleotide sequence: TGTGCCAGCAGCTTAGGGCGGAATTCCTACGAGCAGTACTTC. Its translation is CASSLGRNSYEQYF.

The V call is TRBV9, the J call TRBJ2-1, with TRBD2 as a possible D gene (5 bases). CDR3 length: 14 residues. Germline loops: CDR1 SGDLS, CDR2 YYNGEE. Trimming removed 2 bases at V and 8 bases at J, with 14 bases between. The CDR3 is CASSVHLVSDEQFF. CDR3 in DNA: TGTGCCAGCAGCGTCCACCTAGTTAGCGATGAGCAGTTCTTC.

The chain couples TRBV9 to TRBJ2-7; tentative D call: TRBD1 (5 bases). CDR1 and CDR2 (germline): SGDLS, YYNGEE. V shed 0 bases and J shed 7 bases, with 17 bases lying between them. The CDR3 runs to 15 residues. CDR3 protein: CASSVGRGGIGEQYF. Written as DNA, the CDR3 is TGTGCCAGCAGCGTAGGTAGGGGTGGAATAGGAGAGCAGTACTTC.

The CDR3 bases are TGTGCCAGCAGCCGAGTCGACAGGGAAAGGGCGACCCAGTACTTC. This encodes CASSRVDRERATQYF. The genes are TRBV7-8 and TRBJ2-5, with 7 bases matching TRBD1. CDR3 length: 15 amino acids. CDR1 and CDR2 (germline): SGHVS, FQNEAQ. J lost 7 bases, V lost 5 bases, and 13 bases had no gene match.

The chain has TRBV2 and TRBJ2-2, with TRBD1 as a possible D gene (5 bases). The germline V gene has CDR1 SNHLY and CDR2 FYNNEI. Trimming removed 8 bases from V and 4 bases from J, with 17 bases in between. The CDR3 is 15 residues long. The CDR3 sequence is CASPVDGQSTGELFF. The CDR3 bases are TGTGCCAGCCCCGTGGACGGACAATCCACCGGGGAGCTGTTTTTT. The full variable domain, in which reference TRBV2 and TRBJ2-2 provide the parts outside the CDR3, is EPEVTQTPSHQVTQMGQEVILRCVPISNHLYFYWYRQILGQKVEFLVSFYNNEISEKSEIFDDQFSVERPDGSNFTLKIRSTKLEDSAMYFCASPVDGQSTGELFFGEGSRLTVL.

The V gene is TRBV19, the J gene TRBJ2-1; TRBD2 aligns across 12 bases. The CDR3 is 16 residues long. Germline V gene sequence: CDR1 LNHDA, CDR2 SQIVND (reference sequence). The V gene end was trimmed by 2 bases and the J gene end by 4 bases; junction bases not matched to a gene: 3. DNA for the CDR3: TGTGCCAGTAGTATAACGGGACTAGCGGGTTACAATGAGCAGTTCTTC. This codes for CASSITGLAGYNEQFF. The full variable domain, rest sourced from reference TRBV19 and TRBJ2-1, is DGGITQSPKYLFRKEGQNVTLSCEQNLNHDAMYWYRQDPGQGLRLIYYSQIVNDFQKGDIAEGYSVSREKKESFPLTVTSAQKNPTAFYLCASSITGLAGYNEQFFGPGTRLTVL.

J is TRBJ1-6 and V is TRBV28; a possible D gene is TRBD1 (6 bases). Trimming took 6 bases from V and 7 from J, leaving 16 bases between them. CDR1 is MDHEN and CDR2 is SYDVKM in the germline V gene. This CDR3 comprises 15 residues. Written as DNA, the CDR3 is TGTGCCAGCAGCCCCACCTGGGGGGGCAATTCACCCCTCCACTTT. Amino acid sequence: CASSPTWGGNSPLHF.